The 4 T cell receptor beta chains below come from one sample, sequenced in a study of blood T cell repertoires in COVID-19. Sequenced by immunoSEQ multiplex PCR; TCRdb stores in-frame clones only, minus some. This repertoire shows a few hundred thousand clones, 89% found once; its top ten account for approximately 3%. Sequencing was done on a sample of peripheral blood. These receptors were collected from a woman under 40 with COVID-19, enrolled during active disease.

This chain uses TRBV4-3 with TRBJ2-2, with D possibly being TRBD2 (7 bases). Trimming removed 0 bases from V and 5 bases from J, with 16 bases in between. There are 17 residues in the CDR3. Germline CDR1 LGHNA, CDR2 YSLEER. The CDR3 loop reads CASSQEGGGQGTGELFF. The CDR3 DNA follows: TGCGCCAGCAGCCAAGAAGGCGGGGGCCAGGGAACCGGGGAGCTGTTTTTT.

The chain is built from TRBV20-1 and TRBJ2-6, with 7 nucleotides matching TRBD1. CDR1 and CDR2 from the germline V gene are DFQATT and SNEGSKA (reference sequence). The CDR3 contains 17 residues. V was pared by 3 bases and J by 0 bases, with 8 bases of the junction left unmatched. CDR3 amino acids: CSASSDRVLSGANVLTF. The CDR3 DNA is TGCAGTGCTAGTTCTGACAGGGTCCTCTCTGGGGCCAACGTCCTGACTTTC.

This clone occurred once. The chain has TRBV28 and TRBJ1-6; TRBD1 agrees at 9 bases. V lost 2 bases and J lost 9; bases outside the gene matches: 5. This CDR3 comprises 15 residues. In germline, CDR1 is MDHEN, CDR2 SYDVKM. The chain's CDR3 is CASSLLLQGASPLHF. DNA of the CDR3: TGTGCCAGCAGTTTACTCTTACAGGGGGCTTCACCCCTCCACTTT.

The CDR3 nucleotides read TGTGCCAGCAGTCCATTAGCGGGAGGTACCGGGGAGCTGTTTTTT. Encoded protein: CASSPLAGGTGELFF. The rearrangement joins TRBV6-4 to TRBJ2-2, with 10 bases identical to TRBD2. The V gene end was trimmed by 5 bases and the J gene end by 5 bases; junction bases not matched to a gene: 5. The CDR3 runs 15 residues. Germline-derived CDR1 and CDR2 are MRHNA and SNTAGT.